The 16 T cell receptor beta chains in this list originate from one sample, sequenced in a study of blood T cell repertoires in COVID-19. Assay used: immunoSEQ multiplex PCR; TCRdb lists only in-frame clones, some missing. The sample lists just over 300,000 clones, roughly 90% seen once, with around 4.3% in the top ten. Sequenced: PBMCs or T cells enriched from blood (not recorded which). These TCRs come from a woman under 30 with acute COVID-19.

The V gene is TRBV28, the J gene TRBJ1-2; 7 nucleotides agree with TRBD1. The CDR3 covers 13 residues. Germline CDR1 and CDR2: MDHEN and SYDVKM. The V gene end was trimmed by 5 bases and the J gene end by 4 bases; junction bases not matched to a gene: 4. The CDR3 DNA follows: TGTGCCAGCAGTGGGGGACAGCGCTATGGCTACACCTTC. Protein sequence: CASSGGQRYGYTF.

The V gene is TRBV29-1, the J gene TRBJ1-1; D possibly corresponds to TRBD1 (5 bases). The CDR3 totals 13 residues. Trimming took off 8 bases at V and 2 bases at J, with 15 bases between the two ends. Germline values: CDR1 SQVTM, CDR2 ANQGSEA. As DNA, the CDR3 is TGCAGCTTGCTGGGGCCAGGCAACACTGAAGCTTTCTTT. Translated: CSLLGPGNTEAFF.

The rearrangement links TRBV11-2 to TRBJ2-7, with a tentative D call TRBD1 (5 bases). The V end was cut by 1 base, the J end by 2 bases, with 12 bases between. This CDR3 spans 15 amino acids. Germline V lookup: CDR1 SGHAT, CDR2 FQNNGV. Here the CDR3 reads CASSLVQGLTYEQYF. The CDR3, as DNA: TGTGCCAGCAGCTTAGTTCAGGGTCTGACCTACGAGCAGTACTTC.

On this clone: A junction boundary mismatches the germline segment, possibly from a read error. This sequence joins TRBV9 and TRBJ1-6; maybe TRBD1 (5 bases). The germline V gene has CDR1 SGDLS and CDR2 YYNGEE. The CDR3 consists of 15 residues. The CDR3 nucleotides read TGTGCCAACAGCGTAGGCGGACAAAGCGCTTCACCCCTCCACTTT. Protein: CANSVGGQSASPLHF.

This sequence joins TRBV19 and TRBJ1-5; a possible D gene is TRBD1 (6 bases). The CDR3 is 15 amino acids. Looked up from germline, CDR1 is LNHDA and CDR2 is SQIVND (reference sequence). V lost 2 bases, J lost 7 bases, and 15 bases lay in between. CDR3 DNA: TGTGCCAGTAGTATAACACAGGGAGCGGGGCAGCCCCAGCATTTT. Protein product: CASSITQGAGQPQHF.

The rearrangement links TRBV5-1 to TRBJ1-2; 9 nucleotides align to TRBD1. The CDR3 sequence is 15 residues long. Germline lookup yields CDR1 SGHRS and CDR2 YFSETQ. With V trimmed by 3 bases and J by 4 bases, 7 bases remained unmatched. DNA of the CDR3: TGCGCCAGCAGCTGGGGGGGACAGGGAGGCTATGGCTACACCTTC. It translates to CASSWGGQGGYGYTF.

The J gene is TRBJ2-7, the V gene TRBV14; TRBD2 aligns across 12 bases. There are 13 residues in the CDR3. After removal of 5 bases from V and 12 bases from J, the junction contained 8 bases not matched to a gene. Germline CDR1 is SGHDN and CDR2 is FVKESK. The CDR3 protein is CASSRAGLAGRYF. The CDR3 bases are TGTGCCAGCAGCAGAGCCGGACTAGCGGGACGGTACTTC.

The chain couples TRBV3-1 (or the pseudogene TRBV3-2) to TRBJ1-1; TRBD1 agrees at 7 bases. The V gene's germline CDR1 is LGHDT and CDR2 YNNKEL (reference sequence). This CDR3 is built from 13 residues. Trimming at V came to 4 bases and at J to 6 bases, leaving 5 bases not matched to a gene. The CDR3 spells CASSLGQEAEAFF. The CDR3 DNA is TGTGCCAGCAGCCTTGGACAGGAGGCTGAAGCTTTCTTT.

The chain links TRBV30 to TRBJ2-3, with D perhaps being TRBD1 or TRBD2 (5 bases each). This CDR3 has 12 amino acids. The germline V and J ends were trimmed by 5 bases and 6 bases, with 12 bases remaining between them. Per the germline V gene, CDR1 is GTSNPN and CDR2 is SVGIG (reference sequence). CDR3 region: CAWGGASDTQYF. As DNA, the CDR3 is TGTGCCTGGGGGGGAGCCTCGGATACGCAGTATTTT.

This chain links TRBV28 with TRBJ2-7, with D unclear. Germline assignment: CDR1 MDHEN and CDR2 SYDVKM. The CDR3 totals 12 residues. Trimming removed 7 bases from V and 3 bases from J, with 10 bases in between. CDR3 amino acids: CASTRGGYEQYF. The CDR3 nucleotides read TGTGCCAGCACCAGAGGCGGCTACGAGCAGTACTTC.

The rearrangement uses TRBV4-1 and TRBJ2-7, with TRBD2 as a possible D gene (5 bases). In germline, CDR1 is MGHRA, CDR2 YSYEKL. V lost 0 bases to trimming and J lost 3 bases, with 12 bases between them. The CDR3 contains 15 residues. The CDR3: CASSQEVRTHYEQYF. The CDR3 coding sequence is TGCGCCAGCAGCCAAGAAGTACGGACTCACTACGAGCAGTACTTC.

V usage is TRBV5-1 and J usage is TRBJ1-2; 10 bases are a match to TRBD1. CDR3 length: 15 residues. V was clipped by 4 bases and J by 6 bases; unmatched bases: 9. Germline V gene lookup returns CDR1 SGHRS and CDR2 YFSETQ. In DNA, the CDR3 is TGCGCCAGCAGCCCCCGGACAGGGGGAGTCAATGGCTACACCTTC. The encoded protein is CASSPRTGGVNGYTF.

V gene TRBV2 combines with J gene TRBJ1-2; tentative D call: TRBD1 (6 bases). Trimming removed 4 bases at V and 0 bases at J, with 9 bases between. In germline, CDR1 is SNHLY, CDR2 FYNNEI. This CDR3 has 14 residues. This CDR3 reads CASSAQGPNYGYTF. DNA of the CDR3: TGTGCCAGCAGTGCACAGGGTCCTAACTATGGCTACACCTTC.

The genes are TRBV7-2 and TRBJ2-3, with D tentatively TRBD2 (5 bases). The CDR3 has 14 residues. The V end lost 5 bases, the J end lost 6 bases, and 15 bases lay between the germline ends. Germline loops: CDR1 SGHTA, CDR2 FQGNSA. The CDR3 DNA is TGTGCCAGCAGCGCGGGTTCTCACTCCGATACGCAGTATTTT. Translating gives CASSAGSHSDTQYF.

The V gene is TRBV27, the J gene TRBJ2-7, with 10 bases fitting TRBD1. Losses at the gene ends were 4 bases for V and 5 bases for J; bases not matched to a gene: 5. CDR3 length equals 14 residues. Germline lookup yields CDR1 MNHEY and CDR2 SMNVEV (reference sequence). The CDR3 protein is CASSSWTGGNEQYF. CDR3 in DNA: TGTGCCAGCAGTTCCTGGACAGGGGGGAACGAGCAGTACTTC.

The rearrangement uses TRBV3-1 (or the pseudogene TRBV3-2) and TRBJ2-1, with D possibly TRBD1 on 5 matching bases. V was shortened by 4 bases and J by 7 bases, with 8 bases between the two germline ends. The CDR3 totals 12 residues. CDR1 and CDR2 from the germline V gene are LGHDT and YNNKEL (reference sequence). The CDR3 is CASSPTGNEQFF. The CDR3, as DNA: TGTGCCAGCAGCCCTACAGGTAATGAGCAGTTCTTC.